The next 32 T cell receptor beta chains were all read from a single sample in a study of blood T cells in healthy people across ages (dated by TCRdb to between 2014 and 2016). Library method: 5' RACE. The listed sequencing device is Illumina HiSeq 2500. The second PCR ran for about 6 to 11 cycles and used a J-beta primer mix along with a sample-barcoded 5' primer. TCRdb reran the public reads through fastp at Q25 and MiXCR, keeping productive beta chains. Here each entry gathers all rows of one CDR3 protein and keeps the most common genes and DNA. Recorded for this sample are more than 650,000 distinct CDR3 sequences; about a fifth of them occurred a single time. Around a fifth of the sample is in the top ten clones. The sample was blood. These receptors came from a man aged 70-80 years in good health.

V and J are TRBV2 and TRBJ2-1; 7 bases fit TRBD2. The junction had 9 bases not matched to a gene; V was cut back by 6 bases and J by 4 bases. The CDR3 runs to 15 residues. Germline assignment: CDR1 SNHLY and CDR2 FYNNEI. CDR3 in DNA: TGTGCCAGCAGCCAGAATGGGGGGGGGTACAATGAGCAGTTCTTC. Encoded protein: CASSQNGGGYNEQFF.

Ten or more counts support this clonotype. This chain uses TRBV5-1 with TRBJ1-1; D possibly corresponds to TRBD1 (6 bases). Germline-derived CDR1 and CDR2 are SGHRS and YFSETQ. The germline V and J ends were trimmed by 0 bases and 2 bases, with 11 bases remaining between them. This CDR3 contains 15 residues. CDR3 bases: TGCGCCAGCAGCTTGGGGCAGGGGTCCAACACTGAAGCTTTCTTT. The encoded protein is CASSLGQGSNTEAFF. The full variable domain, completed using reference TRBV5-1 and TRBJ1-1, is KAGVTQTPRYLIKTRGQQVTLSCSPISGHRSVSWYQQTPGQGLQFLFEYFSETQRNKGNFPGRFSGRQFSNSRSEMNVSTLELGDSALYLCASSLGQGSNTEAFFGQGTRLTVV.

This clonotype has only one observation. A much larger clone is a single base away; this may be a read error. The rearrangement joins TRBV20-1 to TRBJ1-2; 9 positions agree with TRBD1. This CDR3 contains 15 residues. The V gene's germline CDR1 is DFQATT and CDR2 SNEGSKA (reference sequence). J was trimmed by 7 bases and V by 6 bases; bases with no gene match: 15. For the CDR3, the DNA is TGCAGTGCACTAAGGACAGGGGAAGAAGGATGTGGCTACACCTTC. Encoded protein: CSALRTGEEGCGYTF.

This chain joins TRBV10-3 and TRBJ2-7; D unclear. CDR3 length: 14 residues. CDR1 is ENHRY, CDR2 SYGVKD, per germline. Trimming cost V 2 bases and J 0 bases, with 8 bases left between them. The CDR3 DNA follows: TGTGCCATCAGTGAGGGGCTCCTCTCCTACGAGCAGTACTTC. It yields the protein CAISEGLLSYEQYF.

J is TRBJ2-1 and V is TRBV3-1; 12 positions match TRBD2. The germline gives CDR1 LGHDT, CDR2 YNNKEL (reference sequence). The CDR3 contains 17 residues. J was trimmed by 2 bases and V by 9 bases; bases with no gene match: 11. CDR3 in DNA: TGTGCCAGAGACGAACTAGCGGGAGGAGGTACCTACAATGAGCAGTTCTTC. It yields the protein CARDELAGGGTYNEQFF.

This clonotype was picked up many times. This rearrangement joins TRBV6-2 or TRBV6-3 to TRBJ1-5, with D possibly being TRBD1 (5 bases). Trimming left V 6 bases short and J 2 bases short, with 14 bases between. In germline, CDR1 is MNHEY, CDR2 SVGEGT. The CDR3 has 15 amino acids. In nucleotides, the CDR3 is TGTGCCAGCAGCCAAAGGGGACTGGGCAATCAGCCCCAGCATTTT. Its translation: CASSQRGLGNQPQHF.

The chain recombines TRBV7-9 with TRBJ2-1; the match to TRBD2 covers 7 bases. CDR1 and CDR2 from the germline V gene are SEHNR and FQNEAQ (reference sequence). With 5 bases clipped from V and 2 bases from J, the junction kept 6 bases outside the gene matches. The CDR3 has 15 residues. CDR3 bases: TGTGCCAGCAGCCCCCCTAGCGGTCCCTACAATGAGCAGTTCTTC. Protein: CASSPPSGPYNEQFF. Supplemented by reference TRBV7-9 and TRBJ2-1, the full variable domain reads DTGVSQNPRHKITKRGQNVTFRCDPISEHNRLYWYRQTLGQGPEFLTYFQNEAQLEKSRLLSDRFSAERPKGSFSTLEIQRTEQGDSAMYLCASSPPSGPYNEQFFGPGTRLTVL.

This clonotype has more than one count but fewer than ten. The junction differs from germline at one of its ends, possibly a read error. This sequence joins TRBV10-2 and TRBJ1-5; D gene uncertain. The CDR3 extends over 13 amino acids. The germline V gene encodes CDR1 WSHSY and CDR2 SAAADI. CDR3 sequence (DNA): TGCGCCAGCAGAGAGTCGCAGAATCAGCCCCAGCATTTT. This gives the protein CASRESQNQPQHF.

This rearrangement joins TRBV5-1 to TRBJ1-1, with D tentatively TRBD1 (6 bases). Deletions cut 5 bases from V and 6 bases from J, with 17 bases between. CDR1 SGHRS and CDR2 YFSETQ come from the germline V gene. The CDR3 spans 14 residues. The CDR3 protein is CASRTGGAGAEAFF. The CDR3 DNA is TGCGCCAGCAGGACTGGGGGGGCCGGCGCTGAAGCTTTCTTT.

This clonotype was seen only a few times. The CDR3 region is CASSQARTGINNSPLHF. The CDR3 nucleotides are TGTGCCAGCAGCCAAGCCAGGACAGGGATAAATAATTCACCCCTCCACTTT. The J gene is TRBJ1-6, the V gene TRBV3-1; the match to TRBD1 covers 8 bases. Losses at the gene ends were 1 base for V and 5 bases for J; bases not matched to a gene: 7. The CDR3 consists of 17 residues. CDR1 is LGHDT, CDR2 YNNKEL, per germline (reference sequence).

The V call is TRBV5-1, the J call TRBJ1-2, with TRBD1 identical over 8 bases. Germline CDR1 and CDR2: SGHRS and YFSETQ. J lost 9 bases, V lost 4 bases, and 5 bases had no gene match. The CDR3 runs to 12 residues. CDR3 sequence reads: CASSTDRASYTF. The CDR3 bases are TGCGCCAGCAGCACGGACAGGGCAAGCTACACCTTC.

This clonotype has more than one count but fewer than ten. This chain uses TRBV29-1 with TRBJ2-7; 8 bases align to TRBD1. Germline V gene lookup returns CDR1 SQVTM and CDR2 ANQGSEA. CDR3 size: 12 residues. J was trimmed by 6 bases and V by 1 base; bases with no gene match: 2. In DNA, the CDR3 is TGCAGCGTTGAAGGACAGGGGCGCGAGCAGTACTTC. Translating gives CSVEGQGREQYF.

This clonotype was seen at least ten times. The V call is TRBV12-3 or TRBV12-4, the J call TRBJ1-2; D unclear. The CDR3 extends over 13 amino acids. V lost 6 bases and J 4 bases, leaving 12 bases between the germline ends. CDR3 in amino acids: CASRSLGLYGYTF. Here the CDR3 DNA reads TGTGCCAGCAGGTCTCTAGGGCTCTATGGCTACACCTTC.

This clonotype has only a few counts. The CDR3 nucleotides read TGTGCCACCAGAGCCTATTATGGCTACACCTTC. Translated, it gives CATRAYYGYTF. V usage is TRBV12-3 or TRBV12-4 and J usage is TRBJ1-2, with no clear D. The CDR3 spans 11 residues. Trimming removed 10 bases at V and 5 bases at J, with 11 bases between.

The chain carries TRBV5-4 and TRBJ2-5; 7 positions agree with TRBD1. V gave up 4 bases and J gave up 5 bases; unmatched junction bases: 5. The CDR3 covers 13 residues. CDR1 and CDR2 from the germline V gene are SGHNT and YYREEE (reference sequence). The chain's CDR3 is CASSNDRAETQYF. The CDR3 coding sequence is TGTGCCAGCAGCAATGACAGGGCGGAGACCCAGTACTTC.

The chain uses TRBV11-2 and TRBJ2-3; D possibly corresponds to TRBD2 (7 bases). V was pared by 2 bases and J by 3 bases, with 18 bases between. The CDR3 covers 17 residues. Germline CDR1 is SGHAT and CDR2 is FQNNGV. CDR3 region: CASSLRGRGGGTDTQYF. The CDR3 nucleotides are TGTGCCAGCAGCTTAAGGGGGAGAGGGGGGGGTACAGATACGCAGTATTTT.

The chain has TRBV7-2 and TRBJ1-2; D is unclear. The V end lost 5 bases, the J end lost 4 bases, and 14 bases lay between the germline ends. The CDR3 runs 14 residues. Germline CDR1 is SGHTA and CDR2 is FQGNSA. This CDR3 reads CASSKEVFPYGYTF. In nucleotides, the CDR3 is TGTGCCAGCAGCAAGGAAGTATTCCCCTATGGCTACACCTTC.

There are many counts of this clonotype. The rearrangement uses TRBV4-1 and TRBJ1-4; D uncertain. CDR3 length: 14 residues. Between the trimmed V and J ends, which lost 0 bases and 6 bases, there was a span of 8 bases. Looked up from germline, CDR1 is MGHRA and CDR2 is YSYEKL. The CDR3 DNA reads TGCGCCAGCAGCCAAGACCAAAGGGATGAAAAACTGTTTTTT. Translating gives CASSQDQRDEKLFF.

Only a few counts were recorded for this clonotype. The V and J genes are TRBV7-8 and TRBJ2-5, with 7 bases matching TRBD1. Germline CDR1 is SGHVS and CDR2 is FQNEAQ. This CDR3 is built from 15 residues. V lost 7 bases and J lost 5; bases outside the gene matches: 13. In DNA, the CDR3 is TGTGCCAGCAATAGTGACGGGACAGAGACCGAGACCCAGTACTTC. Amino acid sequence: CASNSDGTETETQYF.

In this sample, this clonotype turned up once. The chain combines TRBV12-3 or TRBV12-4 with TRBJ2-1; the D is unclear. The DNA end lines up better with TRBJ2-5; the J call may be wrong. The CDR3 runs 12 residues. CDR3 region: CACLGLAETQYF. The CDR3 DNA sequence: TGTGCCTGCCTAGGTTTGGCGGAGACCCAGTACTTC.

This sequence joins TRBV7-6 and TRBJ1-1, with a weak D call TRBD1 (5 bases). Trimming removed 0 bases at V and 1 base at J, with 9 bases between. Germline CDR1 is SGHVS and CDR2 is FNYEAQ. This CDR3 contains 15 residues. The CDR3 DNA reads TGTGCCAGCAGCTTAGCGTTGGGGCCGAACACTGAAGCTTTCTTT. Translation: CASSLALGPNTEAFF.

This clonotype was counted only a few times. Here the CDR3 DNA reads TGTGCCAGCACCGGGGACAGCTATACCTACAATGAGCAGTTCTTC. Its translation is CASTGDSYTYNEQFF. The genes are TRBV2 and TRBJ2-1, with 7 nucleotides matching TRBD1. The length of the CDR3 is 15 residues. Germline CDR1 reads SNHLY; CDR2 reads FYNNEI. Losses at the gene ends were 7 bases for V and 2 bases for J; bases not matched to a gene: 8.

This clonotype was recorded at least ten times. The DNA of the CDR3 is TGTGCCAGCAGGGACTTGAGATACAATGAGCAGTTCTTC. Translated: CASRDLRYNEQFF. The rearrangement links TRBV6-5 to TRBJ2-1; D may be TRBD2 (5 bases). Trimming stripped 6 bases from V and 4 bases from J, with 10 bases between. CDR1 and CDR2 from the germline V gene are MNHEY and SVGAGI. The CDR3 totals 13 residues.

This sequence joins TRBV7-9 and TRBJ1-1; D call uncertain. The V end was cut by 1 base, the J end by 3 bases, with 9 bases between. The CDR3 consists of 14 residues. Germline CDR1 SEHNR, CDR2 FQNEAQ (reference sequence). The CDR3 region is CASSLEGWDTEAFF. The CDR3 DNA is TGTGCCAGCAGCTTAGAGGGTTGGGACACTGAAGCTTTCTTT.

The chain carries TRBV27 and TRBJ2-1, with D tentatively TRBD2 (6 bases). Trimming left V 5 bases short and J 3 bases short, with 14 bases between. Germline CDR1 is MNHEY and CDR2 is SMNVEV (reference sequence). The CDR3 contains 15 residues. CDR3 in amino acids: CASSAPVSGYNEQFF. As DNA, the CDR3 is TGTGCCAGCAGTGCCCCGGTTAGCGGCTACAATGAGCAGTTCTTC.

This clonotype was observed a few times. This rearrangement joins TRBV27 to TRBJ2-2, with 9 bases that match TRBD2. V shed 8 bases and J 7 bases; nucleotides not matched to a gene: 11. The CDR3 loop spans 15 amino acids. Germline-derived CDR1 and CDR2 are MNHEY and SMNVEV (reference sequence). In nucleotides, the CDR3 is TGTGCCAGCCAGAAGCTAGCGGGGACCCTCGGGGAGCTGTTTTTT. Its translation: CASQKLAGTLGELFF.

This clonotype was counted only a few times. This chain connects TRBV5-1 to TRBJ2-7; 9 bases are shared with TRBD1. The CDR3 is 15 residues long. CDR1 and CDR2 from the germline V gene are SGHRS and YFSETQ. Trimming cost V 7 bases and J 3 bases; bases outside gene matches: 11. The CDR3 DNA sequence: TGCGCCAGCCGGAGTCCGGGACAGGGAATCTACGAGCAGTACTTC. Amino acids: CASRSPGQGIYEQYF.

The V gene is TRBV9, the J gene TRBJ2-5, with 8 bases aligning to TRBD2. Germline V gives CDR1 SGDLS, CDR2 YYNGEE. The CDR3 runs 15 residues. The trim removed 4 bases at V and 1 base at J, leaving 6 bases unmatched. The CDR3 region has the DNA TGTGCCAGCAGCCAGACTAGCGCAATCCAAGAGACCCAGTACTTC. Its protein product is CASSQTSAIQETQYF. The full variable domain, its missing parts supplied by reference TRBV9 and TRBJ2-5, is DSGVTQTPKHLITATGQRVTLRCSPRSGDLSVYWYQQSLDQGLQFLIQYYNGEERAKGNILERFSAQQFPDLHSELNLSSLELGDSALYFCASSQTSAIQETQYFGPGTRLLVL.

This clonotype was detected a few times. The CDR3 DNA sequence: TGCGCCAGCAGCAGAGGCCAGACCTCCTACAATGAGCAGTTCTTC. The encoded protein is CASSRGQTSYNEQFF. The chain is built from TRBV5-1 and TRBJ2-1; D gene ambiguous. The V end lost 4 bases, the J end lost 0 bases, and 11 bases lay between the germline ends. Germline assignment: CDR1 SGHRS and CDR2 YFSETQ. This CDR3 comprises 15 residues.

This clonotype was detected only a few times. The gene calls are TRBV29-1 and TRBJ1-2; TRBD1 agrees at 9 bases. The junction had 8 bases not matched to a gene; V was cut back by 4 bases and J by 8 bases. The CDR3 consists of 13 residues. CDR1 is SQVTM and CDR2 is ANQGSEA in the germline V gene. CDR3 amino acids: CSVVRTGAGGYTF. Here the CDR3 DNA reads TGCAGCGTTGTCAGGACAGGGGCCGGGGGCTACACCTTC. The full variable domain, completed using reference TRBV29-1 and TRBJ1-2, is SAVISQKPSRDICQRGTSLTIQCQVDSQVTMMFWYRQQPGQSLTLIATANQGSEATYESGFVIDKFPISRPNLTFSTLTVSNMSPEDSSIYLCSVVRTGAGGYTFGSGTRLTVV.

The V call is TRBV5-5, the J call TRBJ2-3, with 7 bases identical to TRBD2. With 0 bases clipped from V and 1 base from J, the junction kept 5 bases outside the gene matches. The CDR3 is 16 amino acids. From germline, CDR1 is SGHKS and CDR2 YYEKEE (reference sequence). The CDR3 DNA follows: TGTGCCAGCAGCTTGGCCAGCGGGGTCCGCACAGATACGCAGTATTTT. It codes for CASSLASGVRTDTQYF.

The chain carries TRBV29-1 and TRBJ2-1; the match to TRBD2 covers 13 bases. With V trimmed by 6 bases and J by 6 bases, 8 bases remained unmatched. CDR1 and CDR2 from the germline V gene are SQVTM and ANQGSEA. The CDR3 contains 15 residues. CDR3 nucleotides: TGCAGCGTAGGGACTAGCGGGACAAGAACCAATGAGCAGTTCTTC. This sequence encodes CSVGTSGTRTNEQFF.